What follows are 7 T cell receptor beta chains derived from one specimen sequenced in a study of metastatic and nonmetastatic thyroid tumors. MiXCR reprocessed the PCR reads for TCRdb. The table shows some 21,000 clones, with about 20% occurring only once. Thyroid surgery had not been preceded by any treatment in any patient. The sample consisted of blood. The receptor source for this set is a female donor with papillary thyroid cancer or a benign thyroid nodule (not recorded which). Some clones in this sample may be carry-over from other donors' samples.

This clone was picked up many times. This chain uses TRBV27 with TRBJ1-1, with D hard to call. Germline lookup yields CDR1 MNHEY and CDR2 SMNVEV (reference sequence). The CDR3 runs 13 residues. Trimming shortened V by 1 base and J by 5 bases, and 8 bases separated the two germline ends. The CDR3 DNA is TGTGCCAGCAGTTTATTTCGGCTTACTGAAGCTTTCTTT. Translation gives CASSLFRLTEAFF.

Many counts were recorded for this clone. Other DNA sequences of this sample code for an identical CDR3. The CDR3 region is CASTGLGSGNTIYF. In nucleotides, the CDR3 is TGTGCCAGTACGGGTCTTGGCTCTGGAAACACCATATATTTT. V usage is TRBV19 and J usage is TRBJ1-3; D is unclear. There are 14 residues in the CDR3. Germline V gene data show CDR1 as LNHDA and CDR2 as SQIVND (reference sequence). With 7 bases removed from V and 0 bases from J, the gap between germline ends came to 10 bases.

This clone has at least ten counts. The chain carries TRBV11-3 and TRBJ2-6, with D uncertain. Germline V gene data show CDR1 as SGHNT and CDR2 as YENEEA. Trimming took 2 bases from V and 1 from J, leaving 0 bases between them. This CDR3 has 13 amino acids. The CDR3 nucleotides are TGTGCCAGCAGCTTATCTGGGGCCAACGTCCTGACTTTC. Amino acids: CASSLSGANVLTF.

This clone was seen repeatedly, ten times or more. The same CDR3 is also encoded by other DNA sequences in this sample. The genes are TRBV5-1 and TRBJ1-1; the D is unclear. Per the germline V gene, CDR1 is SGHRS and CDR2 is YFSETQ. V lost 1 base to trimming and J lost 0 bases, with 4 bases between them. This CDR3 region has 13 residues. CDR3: CASSLTLNTEAFF. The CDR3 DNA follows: TGCGCCAGCAGCTTGACATTGAACACTGAAGCTTTCTTT.

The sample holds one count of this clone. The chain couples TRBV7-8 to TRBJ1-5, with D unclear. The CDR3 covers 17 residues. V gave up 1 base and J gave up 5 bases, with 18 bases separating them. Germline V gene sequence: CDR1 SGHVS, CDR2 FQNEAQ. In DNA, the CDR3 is TGTGCCAGCAGCTTAGGGTCCACTCCCCTGGAGGATCAGCCCCAGCATTTT. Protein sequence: CASSLGSTPLEDQPQHF.

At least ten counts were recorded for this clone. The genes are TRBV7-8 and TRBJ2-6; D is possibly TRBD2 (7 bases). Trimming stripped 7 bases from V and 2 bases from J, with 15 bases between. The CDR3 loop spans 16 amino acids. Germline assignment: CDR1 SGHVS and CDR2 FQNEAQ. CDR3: CASTRGGGAGANVLTF. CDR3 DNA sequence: TGTGCCAGCACCCGAGGGGGGGGGGCTGGGGCCAACGTCCTGACTTTC.

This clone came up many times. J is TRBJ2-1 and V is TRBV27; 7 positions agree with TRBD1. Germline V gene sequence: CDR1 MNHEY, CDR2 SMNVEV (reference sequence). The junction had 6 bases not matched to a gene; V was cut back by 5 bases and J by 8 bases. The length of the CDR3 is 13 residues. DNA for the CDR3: TGTGCCAGCAGTGCGACAGGGTTGGATGAGCAGTTCTTC. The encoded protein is CASSATGLDEQFF.